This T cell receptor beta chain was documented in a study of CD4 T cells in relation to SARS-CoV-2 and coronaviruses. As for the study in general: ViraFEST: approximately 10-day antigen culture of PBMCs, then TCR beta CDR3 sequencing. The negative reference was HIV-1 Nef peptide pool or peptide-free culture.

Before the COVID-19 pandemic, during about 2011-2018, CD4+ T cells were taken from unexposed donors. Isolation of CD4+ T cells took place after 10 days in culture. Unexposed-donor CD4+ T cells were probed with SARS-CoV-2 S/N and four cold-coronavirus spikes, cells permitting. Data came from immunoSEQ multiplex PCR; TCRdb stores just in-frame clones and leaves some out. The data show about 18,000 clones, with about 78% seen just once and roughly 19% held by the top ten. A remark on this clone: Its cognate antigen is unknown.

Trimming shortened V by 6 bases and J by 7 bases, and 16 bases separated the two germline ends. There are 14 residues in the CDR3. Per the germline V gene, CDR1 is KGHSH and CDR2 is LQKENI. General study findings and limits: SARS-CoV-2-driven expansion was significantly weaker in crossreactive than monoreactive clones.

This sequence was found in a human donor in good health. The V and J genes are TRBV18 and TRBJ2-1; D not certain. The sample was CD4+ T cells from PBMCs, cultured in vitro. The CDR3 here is CASSFGQDGNEQFF. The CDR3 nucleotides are TGTGCCAGCTCCTTCGGGCAGGACGGGAATGAGCAGTTCTTC.